Listed here are 2 T cell receptor delta chains from one sample, sequenced in a study of γδ T cells in repeated Plasmodium falciparum infection. TCRdb re-analyzed the multiplex PCR reads via CATT. The table records around 50,000 delta-chain clones, 1.5% to 2% of them present only once. Flow sorting of PBMC yielded separate Vgamma9/Vdelta2+ and Vdelta2-negative gammadelta T cell populations for bulk repertoire analysis. Sequenced sample: gamma-delta T cells from blood. These receptors originate from a pool of human donors (malaria-infected and uninfected, not separated).

In regard to this clone: The protein TCRdb gives is from a much larger clone and does not agree with this DNA's translation at residue 12, likely a read error; the protein shown here comes from the DNA. The chain recombines TRDV1 with TRDJ1; 11 nucleotides agree with TRDD3. No J gene was available from TCRdb, and it was assigned here by a germline match of the DNA. The ends lost 3 bases at V and 1 base at J; junction bases unmatched: 22. Germline lookup yields CDR1 TSWWSYY and CDR2 QGS. The CDR3 consists of 22 residues. The CDR3 nucleotides are TGTGCTCTTGGGGATTCTTCCTTCCTCGGAAGAGCGTGGGGGATACGCACCGATAAACTCATCTTT. Its protein is CALGDSSFLGRAWGIRTDKLIF.

Concerning this clone itself: A far more abundant clone sits one base away, making this likely a read error. The sample has other DNA sequences that encode this CDR3 too. V usage is TRDV1 and J usage is TRDJ1; 8 bases match TRDD3. The V and J ends lost 5 bases and 3 bases, in that order; junction bases with no gene match: 20. The CDR3 has 19 amino acids. Germline V gene lookup returns CDR1 TSWWSYY and CDR2 QGS. The chain's CDR3 is CALGFPGSYLGDAADKLIF. The CDR3 nucleotides read TGTGCTCTTGGGTTTCCCGGTAGTTACTTGGGGGATGCCGCCGATAAACTCATCTTT.